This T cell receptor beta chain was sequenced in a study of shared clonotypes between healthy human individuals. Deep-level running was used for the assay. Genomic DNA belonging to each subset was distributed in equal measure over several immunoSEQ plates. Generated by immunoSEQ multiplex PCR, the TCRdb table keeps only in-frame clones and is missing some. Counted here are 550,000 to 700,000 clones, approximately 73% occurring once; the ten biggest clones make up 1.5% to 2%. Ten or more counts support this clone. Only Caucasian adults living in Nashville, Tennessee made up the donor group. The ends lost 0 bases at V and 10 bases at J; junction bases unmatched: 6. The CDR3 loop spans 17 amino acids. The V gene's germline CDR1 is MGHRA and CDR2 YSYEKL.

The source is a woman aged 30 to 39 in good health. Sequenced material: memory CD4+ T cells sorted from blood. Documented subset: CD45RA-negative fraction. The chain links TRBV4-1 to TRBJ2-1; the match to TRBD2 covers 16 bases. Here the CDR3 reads CASSQDPGTSGRAEQFF. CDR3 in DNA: TGCGCCAGCAGCCAAGACCCCGGGACTAGCGGGAGGGCCGAGCAGTTCTTC.